This T cell receptor beta chain was documented in a study of T cells in Graves' hyperthyroidism and ophthalmopathy. Amplified regions were TCR beta CDR3 sequences from RNA transcripts. With the HTBI primer set, the TCR CDR3 went through a first round of RT-PCR. TCRdb passed the multiplex PCR reads through MiXCR, listing each CDR3 protein once. The table has about 260,000 distinct CDR3 sequences, 20% to 25% seen once. Trimming cost V 5 bases and J 8 bases, with 21 bases left between them. This CDR3 has 15 amino acids. Germline CDR1 is MNHNS and CDR2 is SASEGT. Uncontrolled infection, other autoimmune disease, pregnancy and lactation each barred patients from inclusion. Diagnostic decisions used clinical symptoms, serum thyroxine and TRAb, thyroid ultrasound and orbital computed tomography. PBMCs were collected from a roughly 9.7 ml volume of fresh peripheral blood.

The clonotype was recovered from a man in his forties with Graves' hyperthyroidism that later progressed to Graves' ophthalmopathy. The chain joins TRBV6-1 to TRBJ1-2, with D hard to call. What was sequenced was blood. CDR3 DNA sequence: TGTGCCAGCAGTCCGAACAGTCCCGGGGAGCGGGGCTACACCTTC. Amino acid sequence: CASSPNSPGERGYTF.